Each of the 22 T cell receptor beta chains below was sequenced from the same sample in a study of cytomegalovirus exposure and HLA in healthy donors. The PCR was carried out with 60 Vbeta primers and 13 Jbeta primers. Assay used: immunoSEQ multiplex PCR; TCRdb lists only in-frame clones, some missing. In the table there are 150,000 to 200,000 clones, 80% to 85% of which are singletons. The sample comprised PBMCs. These receptors were obtained from a male donor in good health and CMV-seronegative.

The J gene is TRBJ2-7, the V gene TRBV7-9, with 9 bases that match TRBD1. The CDR3 spans 16 residues. Germline V gene data show CDR1 as SEHNR and CDR2 as FQNEAQ (reference sequence). Unmatched junction bases numbered 10, after V lost 5 bases and J lost 2 bases. The CDR3, as DNA: TGTGCCAGCAGCCCAAATACCGGGACAGGGACCTACGAGCAGTACTTC. Amino acids: CASSPNTGTGTYEQYF.

The rearrangement uses TRBV2 and TRBJ2-5; D call uncertain. Germline CDR1 and CDR2: SNHLY and FYNNEI. This CDR3 spans 11 amino acids. The V gene lost 7 bases and the J gene lost 3 bases, with 6 bases spanning the gap. CDR3 amino acids: CASITEETQYF. CDR3 sequence (DNA): TGTGCCAGCATCACAGAAGAGACCCAGTACTTC.

The V gene is TRBV6-1, the J gene TRBJ2-7; 8 bases map to TRBD1. The CDR3 loop spans 14 amino acids. Germline V gene sequence: CDR1 MNHNS, CDR2 SASEGT. The J segment lost 5 bases and the V segment lost 2 bases, leaving 5 bases of the junction unmatched. This chain's CDR3 is CASSERQGIDEQYF. CDR3 in DNA: TGTGCCAGCAGTGAACGACAGGGGATCGACGAGCAGTACTTC.

The J gene is TRBJ1-2, the V gene TRBV6-5; possible D gene TRBD1, 6 bases. Between the trimmed V and J ends, which lost 10 bases and 4 bases, there was a span of 10 bases. Germline V gene sequence: CDR1 MNHEY, CDR2 SVGAGI. CDR3 length: 11 amino acids. The CDR3 region is CATRTVYGYTF. The CDR3 coding sequence is TGTGCCACACGGACAGTCTATGGCTACACCTTC.

J is TRBJ1-2 and V is TRBV9; no definite D call. Trimming removed 0 bases at V and 4 bases at J, with 10 bases between. This CDR3 has 14 amino acids. Germline-derived CDR1 and CDR2 are SGDLS and YYNGEE. The CDR3 DNA follows: TGTGCCAGCAGCGTAGGTGACACTAGCTATGGCTACACCTTC. It encodes CASSVGDTSYGYTF. Together with reference TRBV9 and TRBJ1-2, the CDR3 gives the full variable domain: DSGVTQTPKHLITATGQRVTLRCSPRSGDLSVYWYQQSLDQGLQFLIQYYNGEERAKGNILERFSAQQFPDLHSELNLSSLELGDSALYFCASSVGDTSYGYTFGSGTRLTVV.

The chain uses TRBV4-3 and TRBJ2-2; 11 bases line up with TRBD1. CDR3 size: 17 residues. Germline V lookup: CDR1 LGHNA, CDR2 YSLEER. With 0 bases clipped from V and 7 bases from J, the junction kept 7 bases outside the gene matches. CDR3 residues: CASSQDRGTGGNGELFF. The DNA for the CDR3 is TGCGCCAGCAGCCAAGATCGGGGGACAGGGGGTAACGGGGAGCTGTTTTTT.

This clone was seen a single time. The chain joins TRBV11-2 to TRBJ2-3, with TRBD2 matching over 11 bases. The CDR3 has 19 residues. CDR1 is SGHAT, CDR2 FQNNGV, per germline. Unmatched junction bases numbered 15, after V lost 1 base and J lost 6 bases. This CDR3 is CASSLVPSSSGGALDTQYF. For the CDR3, the DNA is TGTGCCAGCAGCTTAGTCCCGTCTAGTAGCGGGGGGGCCCTGGATACGCAGTATTTT.

This clone turned up a few times. The chain joins TRBV6-5 to TRBJ2-7, with TRBD2 identical over 7 bases. This CDR3 region has 15 residues. Unmatched junction bases numbered 5, after V lost 1 base and J lost 2 bases. Germline V gene lookup returns CDR1 MNHEY and CDR2 SVGAGI. CDR3 in amino acids: CASSYFSGATYEQYF. DNA of the CDR3: TGTGCCAGCAGTTACTTCAGCGGGGCCACCTACGAGCAGTACTTC.

The chain uses TRBV11-3 and TRBJ2-5; 7 bases align to TRBD1. The CDR3 runs to 14 residues. Trimming cost V 5 bases and J 4 bases; bases outside gene matches: 7. Germline values: CDR1 SGHNT, CDR2 YENEEA. The CDR3 sequence is CASSPRDSPETQYF. The CDR3 DNA reads TGTGCCAGCAGCCCCAGGGACAGCCCAGAGACCCAGTACTTC.

The genes are TRBV5-1 and TRBJ2-7, with D possibly TRBD1 on 6 matching bases. V gave up 0 bases and J gave up 6 bases, with 13 bases separating them. The CDR3 runs to 14 residues. Germline lookup yields CDR1 SGHRS and CDR2 YFSETQ. CDR3 bases: TGCGCCAGCAGCTTGGATAACAGGGACGGCGAGCAGTACTTC. This translates into CASSLDNRDGEQYF.

This clone was recorded only once. The CDR3 spells CASSTQSPDTQYF. The DNA for the CDR3 is TGTGCCAGCAGCACACAATCCCCAGATACGCAGTATTTT. V and J are TRBV6-5 and TRBJ2-3; no definite D call. The CDR3 length is 13 residues. Trimming took off 6 bases at V and 4 bases at J, with 11 bases between the two ends. In germline, CDR1 is MNHEY, CDR2 SVGAGI.

The chain couples TRBV10-3 to TRBJ2-2; possible D gene TRBD1, 5 bases. The germline CDR1 and CDR2 sequences are ENHRY and SYGVKD. The germline V and J ends were trimmed by 4 bases and 8 bases, with 11 bases remaining between them. The CDR3 covers 13 residues. For the CDR3, the DNA is TGTGCCATCAGTGGAGTAAGGACAGGGGAGCTGTTTTTT. Translating gives CAISGVRTGELFF.

This clone was seen a single time. J is TRBJ1-1 and V is TRBV11-2; D is undetermined. Germline CDR1 is SGHAT and CDR2 is FQNNGV. CDR3 size: 13 residues. Trimming left V 5 bases short and J 6 bases short, with 13 bases between. The CDR3 reads CASSRGGVAEAFF. The DNA for the CDR3 is TGTGCCAGCAGCCGTGGCGGAGTGGCTGAAGCTTTCTTT.

The CDR3, as DNA: TGCGCCAGCAGCTTGGGTGTGTCTCGGGTATCACCCCTCCACTTT. Its protein is CASSLGVSRVSPLHF. The rearrangement joins TRBV5-1 to TRBJ1-6; D uncertain. The germline V gene encodes CDR1 SGHRS and CDR2 YFSETQ. This CDR3 comprises 15 residues. Trimming removed 0 bases at V and 10 bases at J, with 14 bases between.

The gene calls are TRBV7-2 and TRBJ1-3, with 7 bases aligning to TRBD1. CDR1 is SGHTA and CDR2 is FQGNSA in the germline V gene. The length of the CDR3 is 17 residues. The J segment lost 9 bases and the V segment lost 2 bases, leaving 16 bases of the junction unmatched. CDR3 loop: CASSLLGTAATRGTIYF. CDR3 in DNA: TGTGCCAGCAGCTTACTTGGGACAGCTGCCACCAGGGGCACCATATATTTT.

This clone was found once. The chain joins TRBV18 to TRBJ2-1; TRBD1 is a possible D gene (7 bases). The germline CDR1 and CDR2 sequences are KGHSH and LQKENI. The CDR3 extends over 21 amino acids. Trimming took 4 bases from V and 1 from J, leaving 29 bases between them. CDR3 amino acids: CASSQNVWDSKGLQSYNEQFF. The CDR3 region has the DNA TGTGCCAGCTCACAAAACGTCTGGGACAGCAAGGGACTTCAGTCCTACAATGAGCAGTTCTTC.

V is TRBV4-1 and J is TRBJ2-5, with D possibly being TRBD1 (6 bases). V was shortened by 2 bases and J by 1 base, with 8 bases between the two germline ends. This CDR3 is built from 14 residues. Per germline, CDR1 MGHRA and CDR2 YSYEKL. The CDR3 DNA reads TGCGCCAGCAGCCAAAGGGGGACCCAAGAGACCCAGTACTTC. This gives the protein CASSQRGTQETQYF.

The gene calls are TRBV19 and TRBJ2-7; TRBD2 agrees at 7 bases. The CDR3 sequence is 14 residues long. Germline V gene sequence: CDR1 LNHDA, CDR2 SQIVND (reference sequence). The V segment lost 3 bases and the J segment 2 bases; nucleotides outside the gene matches: 4. CDR3 in amino acids: CASSMREGTYEQYF. CDR3 DNA: TGTGCCAGTAGTATGAGGGAGGGTACCTACGAGCAGTACTTC.

The chain joins TRBV19 to TRBJ2-5, with a possible D match to TRBD1 (6 bases). Trimming shortened V by 5 bases and J by 5 bases, and 15 bases separated the two germline ends. CDR1 and CDR2 (germline): LNHDA, SQIVND (reference sequence). The CDR3 covers 14 residues. The CDR3 sequence: CASSAQQGWETQYF. For the CDR3, the DNA is TGTGCCAGTAGTGCCCAACAGGGCTGGGAGACCCAGTACTTC.

The rearrangement joins TRBV19 to TRBJ2-2, with 7 bases lining up with TRBD1. The CDR3 extends over 15 amino acids. J gave up 6 bases and V 7 bases, and 11 bases lay outside the gene matches. Looked up from germline, CDR1 is LNHDA and CDR2 is SQIVND (reference sequence). The chain's CDR3 is CASKTKQGWAGELFF. CDR3 coding DNA: TGTGCCAGTAAGACTAAACAGGGGTGGGCCGGGGAGCTGTTTTTT.

The rearrangement uses TRBV19 and TRBJ2-7; D is possibly TRBD1 (6 bases). The CDR3 has 14 amino acids. Germline-derived CDR1 and CDR2 are LNHDA and SQIVND (reference sequence). The V end was cut by 7 bases, the J end by 0 bases, with 13 bases between. This CDR3 is CASTLTGSSYEQYF. In DNA, the CDR3 is TGTGCCAGTACCCTGACAGGTAGCTCCTACGAGCAGTACTTC.

The CDR3 is CASSPGTGTSTDTQYF. Written as DNA, the CDR3 is TGTGCCAGCAGCCCCGGGACAGGGACCAGCACAGATACGCAGTATTTT. The chain couples TRBV5-8 to TRBJ2-3, with 9 positions matching TRBD1. This CDR3 is 16 amino acids long. Trimming removed 4 bases from V and 0 bases from J; junction bases left unmatched: 6. Per the germline V gene, CDR1 is SGHTS and CDR2 is YDEGEE.